What follows are 2 T cell receptor beta chains derived from one specimen sequenced in a study of T cells after posttransplantation cyclophosphamide. Measured with immunoSEQ multiplex PCR; TCRdb has only the in-frame clones, and not every one. The sample consists of 7,500 to 10,000 clones, 82% of them appearing once. A marrow graft followed busulfan-fludarabine conditioning, with cyclophosphamide on days +3 and +4. This material consisted of PBMCs, taken 1,700 to 2,000 days after a stem cell transplant with posttransplant cyclophosphamide. The receptors derive from a female patient in her forties or fifties who received an allogeneic stem cell transplant from a related donor, was CMV-positive, and had no GVHD. The T cells may come from the graft donor.

The V call is TRBV4-1, the J call TRBJ2-7; D call uncertain. V lost 4 bases to trimming and J lost 5 bases, with 15 bases between them. This CDR3 contains 14 residues. Per the germline V gene, CDR1 is MGHRA and CDR2 is YSYEKL. The CDR3 DNA follows: TGCGCCAGCAGCCCATCCCGCGCGGCCGACGAGCAGTACTTC. Amino acids: CASSPSRAADEQYF.

The chain carries TRBV7-9 and TRBJ2-7; tentatively, D is TRBD1 (6 bases). This CDR3 is built from 13 residues. Germline CDR1 is SEHNR and CDR2 is FQNEAQ (reference sequence). Deletions cut 5 bases from V and 4 bases from J, with 12 bases between. CDR3 loop: CASSPGTPYEQYF. CDR3 in DNA: TGTGCCAGCAGCCCTGGGACACCATACGAGCAGTACTTC.